This entry lists 18 T cell receptor beta chains sequenced from one sample in a study of CD8+ T cells in alopecia areata (dated by TCRdb to the late 2010s). The sample's time point, from its label and the paper: about 5 months on oral tofacitinib. This specimen's treatment or condition label, per the study, means: oral pan-JAK inhibitor, 5-10 mg twice daily. Library construction relied on the immunoSEQ multiplex PCR assay. To provide template for TCR sequencing, every sample had RNA extracted and reverse transcribed into cDNA. The table comes from immuneACCESS by way of TCRdb, which keeps in-frame sequences with V and J called. Part of the clones is missing from these tables; in studies checked, under half for an unresolved V gene and the rest for unknown reasons. The sample has approximately 200,000 clones on record, roughly 60% of them singletons. 5.5% of the sample lies in the top ten. The material sequenced was CD4+ T cells sorted from blood, taken at week 24, from a patient treated with tofacitinib. Receptors originate from a human donor with alopecia areata.

The chain carries TRBV28 and TRBJ2-5; unclear D gene. V was shortened by 7 bases and J by 7 bases, with 16 bases between the two germline ends. The length of the CDR3 is 13 residues. Germline V gives CDR1 MDHEN, CDR2 SYDVKM. The CDR3 DNA is TGTGCCAGCACCCCCGAAGTAACGGGGACCCAGTACTTC. Residues: CASTPEVTGTQYF. Full variable domain (missing parts from reference TRBV28 and TRBJ2-5): DVKVTQSSRYLVKRTGEKVFLECVQDMDHENMFWYRQDPGLGLRLIYFSYDVKMKEKGDIPEGYSVSREKKERFSLILESASTNQTSMYLCASTPEVTGTQYFGPGTRLLVL.

J is TRBJ1-2 and V is TRBV6-5; D not resolved. This CDR3 spans 13 amino acids. Looked up from germline, CDR1 is MNHEY and CDR2 is SVGAGI. The V end lost 5 bases, the J end lost 7 bases, and 14 bases lay between the germline ends. The CDR3, as DNA: TGTGCCAGCAGTGAAGCGCCGGGTGGTGGCTACACCTTC. Translating it yields CASSEAPGGGYTF.

V usage is TRBV10-3 and J usage is TRBJ2-3; D remains unclear. Germline loops: CDR1 ENHRY, CDR2 SYGVKD. Trimming removed 7 bases at V and 6 bases at J, with 5 bases between. CDR3 length equals 10 residues. CDR3 DNA sequence: TGTGCCATCACGATGGATACGCAGTATTTT. It is translated as CAITMDTQYF.

This clone was found a few times. The chain recombines TRBV5-4 with TRBJ2-7, with D tentatively TRBD1 (6 bases). The germline gives CDR1 SGHNT, CDR2 YYREEE (reference sequence). V lost 4 bases to trimming and J lost 2 bases, with 16 bases between them. The length of the CDR3 is 15 residues. This CDR3 is CASSTPGERAYEQYF. The CDR3 nucleotides are TGTGCCAGCAGCACTCCAGGGGAGCGCGCCTACGAGCAGTACTTC.

This clone turned up a few times. This chain uses TRBV29-1 with TRBJ2-3; 8 positions match TRBD2. CDR1 is SQVTM, CDR2 ANQGSEA, per germline. V gave up 5 bases and J gave up 3 bases; unmatched junction bases: 4. This CDR3 spans 13 amino acids. CDR3 DNA sequence: TGCAGCGTTTCGGCTAGCGGGACAGATACGCAGTATTTT. The encoded protein is CSVSASGTDTQYF.

The chain joins TRBV14 to TRBJ2-7; D possibly corresponds to TRBD2 (6 bases). The ends were cut back, 1 base at V and 1 base at J, with 11 bases in the middle. The germline V gene has CDR1 SGHDN and CDR2 FVKESK. The CDR3 sequence is 15 residues long. The CDR3 nucleotides are TGTGCCAGCAGCCAAGGGCTAGCGCCTTCCTACGAGCAGTACTTC. Translated: CASSQGLAPSYEQYF.

This clone was seen only a few times. The chain is built from TRBV10-3 and TRBJ2-5; D is tentatively TRBD1 or TRBD2 (6 bases each). There are 16 residues in the CDR3. Germline V gene data show CDR1 as ENHRY and CDR2 as SYGVKD. The ends were cut back, 3 bases at V and 5 bases at J, with 19 bases in the middle. The CDR3 DNA follows: TGTGCCATCAGTGACCCATTGACAGGCAGCGGGGAGACCCAGTACTTC. This codes for CAISDPLTGSGETQYF.

This clone was counted a few times. The chain carries TRBV11-3 and TRBJ2-2; 7 bases agree with TRBD1. The CDR3 contains 15 residues. Trimming removed 5 bases from V and 2 bases from J; junction bases left unmatched: 5. Germline V gives CDR1 SGHNT, CDR2 YENEEA. The chain's CDR3 is CASSIGQENTGELFF. The CDR3 bases are TGTGCCAGCAGCATCGGACAGGAAAACACCGGGGAGCTGTTTTTT.

This clone occurred once. The V and J genes are TRBV18 and TRBJ2-7, with a weak D call TRBD2 (5 bases). Per the germline V gene, CDR1 is KGHSH and CDR2 is LQKENI. V was cut by 4 bases and J by 3 bases, with 10 bases left in between. CDR3 length: 13 amino acids. The CDR3, as DNA: TGTGCCAGCTCACAGGGAGAGGGCTACGAGCAGTACTTC. It codes for CASSQGEGYEQYF.

The chain joins TRBV2 to TRBJ2-1, with 10 bases identical to TRBD2. The ends lost 3 bases at V and 7 bases at J; junction bases unmatched: 9. In germline, CDR1 is SNHLY, CDR2 FYNNEI. The CDR3 is made up of 16 amino acids. The CDR3, as DNA: TGTGCCAGCAGTGACCCTCTAGCGGGAGTTGGTAATGAGCAGTTCTTC. Its translation: CASSDPLAGVGNEQFF.

The rearrangement uses TRBV5-1 and TRBJ2-2; possibly TRBD1 for D (6 bases). CDR1 and CDR2 (germline): SGHRS, YFSETQ. V lost 6 bases and J 0 bases, leaving 15 bases between the germline ends. This CDR3 spans 16 amino acids. CDR3 sequence reads: CASNPRGGANTGELFF. The DNA for the CDR3 is TGCGCCAGCAACCCTAGAGGGGGTGCGAACACCGGGGAGCTGTTTTTT.

The CDR3: CASSQETGDYGYTF. The CDR3 bases are TGCGCCAGCAGCCAAGAGACAGGAGACTATGGCTACACCTTC. The chain couples TRBV4-1 to TRBJ1-2, with a tentative D call TRBD1 (6 bases). The V gene lost 0 bases and the J gene lost 3 bases, with 8 bases spanning the gap. The CDR3 is made up of 14 amino acids. Per germline, CDR1 MGHRA and CDR2 YSYEKL.

This clone was seen a few times. The chain combines TRBV7-6 with TRBJ2-6; D is unresolved. The CDR3 is 16 amino acids. V was trimmed by 1 base and J by 0 bases, leaving 7 bases between them. Germline V gene data show CDR1 as SGHVS and CDR2 as FNYEAQ. CDR3 sequence reads: CASSLEKFSGANVLTF. DNA of the CDR3: TGTGCCAGCAGCTTAGAAAAGTTCTCTGGGGCCAACGTCCTGACTTTC. The complete variable domain, with remaining parts taken from reference TRBV7-6 and TRBJ2-6, reads GAGVSQSPRYKVTKRGQDVALRCDPISGHVSLYWYRQALGQGPEFLTYFNYEAQQDKSGLPNDRFSAERPEGSISTLTIQRTEQRDSAMYRCASSLEKFSGANVLTFGAGSRLTVL.

The rearrangement uses TRBV7-9 and TRBJ2-3, with D perhaps TRBD2 (6 bases). Per germline, CDR1 SEHNR and CDR2 FQNEAQ (reference sequence). Trimming pared 8 bases from V and 2 bases from J, leaving 14 bases between. The CDR3 covers 14 residues. The CDR3 is CASVRRASTDTQYF. For the CDR3, the DNA is TGTGCCAGCGTCAGGAGGGCTTCCACAGATACGCAGTATTTT.

The chain couples TRBV5-6 to TRBJ1-6; the match to TRBD1 covers 11 bases. The CDR3 has 15 residues. V lost 4 bases to trimming and J lost 13 bases; unmatched junction nucleotides: 10. Germline loops: CDR1 SGHDT, CDR2 YYEEEE. The CDR3 reads CASSSGQGAVWPLHF. The CDR3, as DNA: TGTGCCAGCAGCAGTGGACAGGGGGCGGTATGGCCCCTCCACTTT.

The J gene is TRBJ1-6, the V gene TRBV29-1; D gene ambiguous. CDR3 length: 12 amino acids. The ends were cut back, 4 bases at V and 7 bases at J, with 8 bases in the middle. Germline V CDR1 and CDR2: SQVTM, ANQGSEA. The CDR3 nucleotides are TGCAGCGTTGGCGGGGAGAATTCACCCCTCCACTTT. It yields the protein CSVGGENSPLHF.

This clone was counted only a few times. The V and J genes are TRBV4-3 and TRBJ2-1; 14 nucleotides match TRBD2. The CDR3 totals 15 residues. CDR1 and CDR2 (germline): LGHNA, YSLEER. V dropped 6 bases and J dropped 15; count of bases not matched to a gene: 13. CDR3 coding DNA: TGCGCCAGCAGGACCGGGACTAGCGGGAGAGAGGGGCTGTTCTTC. Translated: CASRTGTSGREGLFF.

This chain connects TRBV4-2 to TRBJ1-2; a weak D match, TRBD1 (5 bases). CDR1 LGHNA and CDR2 YNFKEQ come from the germline V gene. This CDR3 has 15 amino acids. The V end lost 2 bases, the J end lost 8 bases, and 18 bases lay between the germline ends. CDR3 nucleotide sequence: TGTGCCAGCAGCCAATACTCCGGGGCGGAGGGAGGCTACACCTTC. Protein sequence: CASSQYSGAEGGYTF.